This T cell receptor beta chain was observed in a study of blood T cells in healthy people across ages. A second roughly 7 to 12 cycle PCR used barcoded and J-beta primers. TCRdb recomputed calls from the 5' RACE reads with MiXCR, one row per CDR3 protein. Of 1 million or so distinct CDR3 sequences listed, more than 35% are singletons. CDR3 size: 12 residues. The V and J ends lost 8 bases and 5 bases respectively, with 12 bases between them. CDR1 and CDR2 from the germline V gene are SNHLY and FYNNEI. Input material: blood. The sequence came from an older woman in good health. The chain carries TRBV2 and TRBJ1-2; D unclear. The DNA of the CDR3 is TGTGCCAGCCACGACACGAATTATGGCTACACCTTC. Translating gives CASHDTNYGYTF.